The rows below give T cell receptor beta chains drawn from one sample of a study of blood T cell repertoires in COVID-19. The method was immunoSEQ multiplex PCR; TCRdb's version includes in-frame clones alone and lacks a portion of them. The table has fewer than 350,000 clones, 85% seen once. Sequencing was done on a sample of PBMCs or T cells enriched from blood (not recorded which). These TCRs come from a woman aged 45-60 years who had recovered from COVID-19. The CDR3 runs from the conserved cysteine through the conserved F or W. D genes are given only for firm matches. The listing skips clone size in some rows; elsewhere it reads once, few, many or a size class.

CASRSIGTGNEKLFF	TGTGCCAGTAGATCCATCGGGACAGGGAATGAAAAACTGTTTTTT	TRBV19	TRBJ1-4	NA	TRBD1
CASSPGQDKNEKLFF	TGTGCCAGCTCACCGGGACAGGACAAAAATGAAAAACTGTTTTTT	TRBV18	TRBJ1-4	NA	TRBD1
CASSTRVTVIYEQYF	TGTGCCAGTAGTACCAGGGTTACAGTCATCTACGAGCAGTACTTC	TRBV19	TRBJ2-7	few	NA
CASSLTGYYGYTF	TGTGCCAGCAGTTTGACAGGGTACTATGGCTACACCTTC	TRBV27	TRBJ1-2	NA	TRBD1
CASSQATGFTDTQYF	TGCGCCAGCAGCCAAGCGACAGGGTTCACAGATACGCAGTATTTT	TRBV4-3	TRBJ2-3	NA	TRBD1
CASSLGGTGGYEQYF	TGTGCCAGCAGCTTAGGCGGGACAGGGGGCTACGAGCAGTACTTC	TRBV7-9	TRBJ2-7	NA	TRBD1
CASSPRSGTRRRQPQHF	TGTGCCAGCAGCCCGAGGTCCGGGACAAGGCGCCGTCAGCCCCAGCATTTT	TRBV5-8	TRBJ1-5	NA	NA
CASSESYSWRTGGLGTQYF	TGTGCCAGCAGTGAATCTTATTCCTGGAGGACAGGGGGCCTGGGGACCCAGTACTTC	TRBV6-1	TRBJ2-5	NA	TRBD1
CASSFRDRARSEAFF	TGTGCCAGCAGTTTCCGGGACAGGGCTCGGTCTGAAGCTTTCTTT	TRBV28	TRBJ1-1	NA	TRBD1
CASSSHLSSGNTIYF	TGTGCCAGCAGCTCGCATCTGAGCTCTGGAAACACCATATATTTT	TRBV7-8	TRBJ1-3	few	NA
CASSPRLRGSQETQYF	TGTGCCAGCTCACCAAGGCTACGGGGTAGCCAAGAGACCCAGTACTTC	TRBV18	TRBJ2-5	NA	NA
CASSDSGYNSPLHF	TGTGCCAGCAGTGACTCGGGCTATAATTCACCCCTCCACTTT	TRBV2	TRBJ1-6	NA	NA
CASIEQGVALYEQYF	TGTGCCAGCATCGAGCAGGGGGTCGCACTCTACGAGCAGTACTTC	TRBV28	TRBJ2-7	NA	TRBD1
CASSPVTGIQETQYF	TGTGCCAGCTCACCAGTGACAGGTATCCAAGAGACCCAGTACTTC	TRBV18	TRBJ2-5	NA	NA
CASSPRTDSSYNSPLHF	TGTGCCAGCAGCCCCCGGACAGACAGCTCCTATAATTCACCCCTCCACTTT	TRBV7-9	TRBJ1-6	NA	NA
CAWSLGQSGGQETQYF	TGTGCCTGGAGTTTGGGGCAATCAGGGGGTCAAGAGACCCAGTACTTC	TRBV30	TRBJ2-5	NA	TRBD1
CASSPNLSGIQPQHF	TGTGCCAGCAGTCCTAACCTATCAGGGATTCAGCCCCAGCATTTT	TRBV27	TRBJ1-5	NA	NA
CASCLSGVNEKLFF	TGTGCCAGCTGCCTGTCCGGGGTTAATGAAAAACTGTTTTTT	TRBV7-2	TRBJ1-4	NA	NA
CASSDPGQGANTGELFF	TGTGCCAGCAGCGACCCGGGACAGGGGGCGAACACCGGGGAGCTGTTTTTT	TRBV9	TRBJ2-2	NA	TRBD1
CASSQVLADSGELFF	TGCGCCAGCAGCCAAGTTTTGGCCGACTCCGGGGAGCTGTTTTTT	TRBV4-1	TRBJ2-2	NA	NA
CASSPRWTDTQYF	TGTGCCAGCAGCCCTCGGTGGACAGATACGCAGTATTTT	TRBV13	TRBJ2-3	NA	NA
CASSIGGTEFSGNTIYF	TGTGCCAGTAGTATAGGGGGCACGGAATTCTCTGGAAACACCATATATTTT	TRBV19	TRBJ1-3	NA	NA
CASSIDSAASGPYEQYF	TGTGCCAGTAGTATAGATTCGGCGGCTAGCGGACCCTACGAGCAGTACTTC	TRBV19	TRBJ2-7	NA	TRBD2
CASSQGRAGAFYEQYF	TGCGCCAGCAGCCAAGGAAGGGCAGGGGCTTTCTACGAGCAGTACTTC	TRBV4-1	TRBJ2-7	NA	NA
CASSRDRYSYEQYF	TGTGCCAGCAGCCGGGACAGATACTCCTACGAGCAGTACTTC	TRBV3-1/TRBV3-2	TRBJ2-7	NA	TRBD1
CASSQDPEGLDSPLHF	TGTGCCAGCAGCCAAGATCCGGAGGGGCTCGACTCACCCCTCCACTTT	TRBV14	TRBJ1-6	NA	NA
CASSLLGQGATAFF	TGTGCCAGCAGCTTACTTGGACAGGGGGCTACAGCTTTCTTT	TRBV7-9	TRBJ1-1	NA	TRBD1
CASSAGTSGGLGRYEQYF	TGTGCCAGCAGCGCAGGGACTAGCGGGGGCCTAGGACGGTACGAGCAGTACTTC	TRBV7-2	TRBJ2-7	NA	TRBD2
CAIPVGGRDTGELFF	TGTGCCATCCCCGTCGGGGGGAGAGACACCGGGGAGCTGTTTTTT	TRBV5-4	TRBJ2-2	NA	TRBD2
CASSTHRDNRTPLHF	TGTGCCAGCAGCACCCACCGGGACAATAGAACACCCCTCCACTTT	TRBV6-5	TRBJ1-6	NA	NA
CASSLRYTGYTF	TGTGCCAGCAGTTTGAGGTACACTGGCTACACCTTC	TRBV28	TRBJ1-2	NA	NA
CASSPNRGGTGELFF	TGTGCCAGCAGTCCTAACAGGGGCGGCACCGGGGAGCTGTTTTTT	TRBV6-5	TRBJ2-2	once	TRBD1
CASSLGGLAGGQETQYF	TGTGCCAGCAGCTTAGGAGGACTAGCGGGGGGACAAGAGACCCAGTACTTC	TRBV11-2	TRBJ2-5	NA	TRBD2
CASSQDGRQDQPQHF	TGCGCCAGCAGCCAAGATGGGAGGCAGGATCAGCCCCAGCATTTT	TRBV4-1	TRBJ1-5	many	NA
CASSSQGYEKLFF	TGTGCCAGCAGCTCCCAGGGCTATGAAAAACTGTTTTTT	TRBV7-2	TRBJ1-4	few	NA
CASSGGGIQPQHF	TGTGCCAGCAGTGGCGGGGGGATTCAGCCCCAGCATTTT	TRBV2	TRBJ1-5	NA	NA
CASSIPSGVGPGEQYF	TGTGCCAGTAGTATCCCTAGCGGGGTCGGCCCTGGAGAGCAGTACTTC	TRBV19	TRBJ2-7	NA	TRBD2
CSVASGSVTDTQYF	TGCAGCGTTGCAAGCGGGAGTGTCACAGATACGCAGTATTTT	TRBV29-1	TRBJ2-3	NA	TRBD2
CASSVGQFDSPLHF	TGTGCCAGCAGCGTAGGACAGTTCGATTCACCCCTCCACTTT	TRBV9	TRBJ1-6	NA	NA
CASSPSGGASYEQYF	TGTGCCAGCAGCCCGAGCGGGGGGGCCTCCTACGAGCAGTACTTC	TRBV9	TRBJ2-7	NA	TRBD2
CASSVAGTGVSNYGYTF	TGTGCCAGCAGCGTAGCCGGGACAGGGGTCTCTAACTATGGCTACACCTTC	TRBV9	TRBJ1-2	NA	TRBD1
CASREGQLEAFF	TGTGCCAGCAGGGAGGGACAGCTTGAAGCTTTCTTT	TRBV6-5	TRBJ1-1	NA	TRBD1
CASSLDSMETQYF	TGTGCCAGCAGTTTAGACAGTATGGAGACCCAGTACTTC	TRBV12-3/TRBV12-4	TRBJ2-5	NA	NA
CASSAGQGDGYTF	TGTGCCAGCAGCGCTGGACAGGGCGATGGCTACACCTTC	TRBV11-3	TRBJ1-2	NA	TRBD1